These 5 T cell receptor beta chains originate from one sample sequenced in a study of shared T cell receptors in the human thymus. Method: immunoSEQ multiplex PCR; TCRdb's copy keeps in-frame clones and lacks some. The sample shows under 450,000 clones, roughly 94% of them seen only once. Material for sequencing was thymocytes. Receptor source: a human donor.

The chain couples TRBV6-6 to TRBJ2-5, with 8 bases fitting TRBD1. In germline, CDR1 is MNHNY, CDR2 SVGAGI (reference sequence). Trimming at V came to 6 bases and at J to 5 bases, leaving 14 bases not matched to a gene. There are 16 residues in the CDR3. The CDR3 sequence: CASRNCDRGIEETQYF. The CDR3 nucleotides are TGTGCCAGCAGGAACTGCGACAGGGGAATAGAGGAGACCCAGTACTTC.

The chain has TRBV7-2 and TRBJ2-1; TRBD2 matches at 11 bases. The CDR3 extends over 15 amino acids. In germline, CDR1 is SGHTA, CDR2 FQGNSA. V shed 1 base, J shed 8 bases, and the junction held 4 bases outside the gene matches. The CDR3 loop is CASSLGLAGGDEQFF. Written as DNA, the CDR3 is TGTGCCAGCAGCTTAGGGCTAGCGGGGGGCGATGAGCAGTTCTTC.

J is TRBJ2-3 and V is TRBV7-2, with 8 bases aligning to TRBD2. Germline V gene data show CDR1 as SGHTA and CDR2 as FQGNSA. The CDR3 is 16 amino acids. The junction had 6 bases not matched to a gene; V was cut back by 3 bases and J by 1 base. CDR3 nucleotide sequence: TGTGCCAGCAGCTTCGGGGCGGGAGGAGGCACAGATACGCAGTATTTT. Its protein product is CASSFGAGGGTDTQYF.

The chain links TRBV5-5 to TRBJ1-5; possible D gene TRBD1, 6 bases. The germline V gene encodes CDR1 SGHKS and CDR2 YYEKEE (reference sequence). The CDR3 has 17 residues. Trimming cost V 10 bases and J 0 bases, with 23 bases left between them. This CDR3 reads CAAGFRRTVHSNQPQHF. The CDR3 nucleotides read TGTGCCGCCGGATTCCGGAGGACAGTGCATAGCAATCAGCCCCAGCATTTT.

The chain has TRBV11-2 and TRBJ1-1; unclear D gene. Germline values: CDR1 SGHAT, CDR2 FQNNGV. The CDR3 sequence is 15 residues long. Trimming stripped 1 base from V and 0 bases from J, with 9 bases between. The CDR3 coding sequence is TGTGCCAGCAGCTTAGGTTACCGGATGAACACTGAAGCTTTCTTT. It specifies CASSLGYRMNTEAFF.